The 16 T cell receptor beta chains below were found in one sample sequenced in a study of T cell repertoires in cytomegalovirus infection. TCRdb independently ran MiXCR on the reads; one entry per CDR3 protein. The sample yields 50,000 to 65,000 distinct CDR3 sequences, over 15% seen once. Their specific antigens are unknown. The sample consisted of CD8+ T cells from cultured PBMCs, taken from culture after CMV antigen stimulation. These receptors were obtained from a human donor in good health (CMV status not recorded). Some clones in this sample may be carry-over from other donors' samples.

This clonotype occurred a few times. The CDR3 nucleotides are TGTGCCAGTAGTGACAAGTCGAGCACAGATACGCAGTATTTT. Its translation is CASSDKSSTDTQYF. This chain connects TRBV19 to TRBJ2-3, with D unclear. The germline V and J ends were trimmed by 5 bases and 0 bases, with 9 bases remaining between them. CDR1 is LNHDA and CDR2 is SQIVND in the germline V gene (reference sequence). CDR3 size: 14 residues.

This clonotype was seen a few times. The gene calls are TRBV28 and TRBJ1-4, with 10 bases identical to TRBD1. The CDR3 totals 17 residues. The V gene's germline CDR1 is MDHEN and CDR2 SYDVKM. V was pared by 4 bases and J by 1 base, with 6 bases of the junction left unmatched. The CDR3 DNA reads TGTGCCAGCAGTTCCTCCGGACAGGGGGTAACTAATGAAAAACTGTTTTTT. Translation: CASSSSGQGVTNEKLFF.

The V and J genes are TRBV7-3 and TRBJ2-7, with 7 bases fitting TRBD2. The CDR3 contains 15 residues. The J segment lost 4 bases and the V segment lost 1 base, leaving 7 bases of the junction unmatched. Germline V gene lookup returns CDR1 SGHTA and CDR2 FQGTGA. The CDR3 DNA reads TGTGCCAGCAGCTTAAGAAATGGGGAGGGATACGAGCAGTACTTC. This codes for CASSLRNGEGYEQYF.

The CDR3 reads CASRPGAGGSSEQYF. In DNA form, the CDR3 reads TGTGCCAGCAGGCCTGGGGCGGGAGGAAGTAGCGAGCAGTACTTC. The chain recombines TRBV7-9 with TRBJ2-7; 8 positions agree with TRBD2. Germline V lookup: CDR1 SEHNR, CDR2 FQNEAQ (reference sequence). The CDR3 loop spans 15 amino acids. V dropped 6 bases and J dropped 6; count of bases not matched to a gene: 13.

This clonotype has a handful of counts. V is TRBV7-6 and J is TRBJ2-5; TRBD1 is a possible D gene (5 bases). Germline CDR1 reads SGHVS; CDR2 reads FNYEAQ. Trimming took 0 bases from V and 3 from J, leaving 14 bases between them. The CDR3 has 16 amino acids. The CDR3 coding sequence is TGTGCCAGCAGCTTAGCGGGGTACAGGCCTAAAGAGACCCAGTACTTC. Translation: CASSLAGYRPKETQYF.

The sample holds a few counts of this clonotype. The chain employs TRBV12-3 or TRBV12-4 and TRBJ2-3, with 7 bases lining up with TRBD2. The V and J ends lost 6 bases and 1 base, in that order; junction bases with no gene match: 7. The CDR3 totals 15 residues. The CDR3 sequence is CASSYPSGRTDTQYF. CDR3 coding DNA: TGTGCCAGCAGCTACCCTAGCGGCCGCACAGATACGCAGTATTTT.

This clonotype was seen a few times. V is TRBV15 and J is TRBJ2-3; possible D gene TRBD2, 5 bases. This CDR3 is built from 15 residues. V was clipped by 4 bases and J by 1 base, with 12 bases between them. Germline V gene sequence: CDR1 LNHNV, CDR2 YYDKDF (reference sequence). The CDR3 DNA reads TGTGCCACCAGCAAAGAGTTGCGGGGCACAGATACGCAGTATTTT. Translating gives CATSKELRGTDTQYF.

V gene TRBV6-2 or TRBV6-3 combines with J gene TRBJ2-5; tentative D call: TRBD1 (6 bases). The CDR3 loop spans 13 amino acids. The V end lost 6 bases, the J end lost 5 bases, and 13 bases lay between the germline ends. The germline gives CDR1 MNHEY, CDR2 SVGEGT. CDR3 coding DNA: TGTGCCAGCAGAGATACAGGGAAGGAGACCCAGTACTTC. This gives the protein CASRDTGKETQYF.

This clonotype turned up a few times. One junction end does not reproduce the germline sequence, and a read error may be involved. The genes are TRBV4-1 and TRBJ2-4; 12 bases line up with TRBD1. Germline V gene lookup returns CDR1 MGHRA and CDR2 YSYEKL. The CDR3 totals 16 residues. As DNA, the CDR3 is TGTGCCAGCAGCCAGGGACAGGGGGCCGGCAAAAACATTCAGTACTTC. This encodes CASSQGQGAGKNIQYF.

This clonotype occurred a few times. The chain uses TRBV7-9 and TRBJ2-1, with D possibly being TRBD1 or TRBD2 (7 bases each). Germline V gene sequence: CDR1 SEHNR, CDR2 FQNEAQ (reference sequence). V was clipped by 5 bases and J by 10 bases, with 21 bases between them. The CDR3 totals 15 residues. In DNA form, the CDR3 reads TGTGCCAGCAGCCCCAGGGGGGGTCCCCATGTAGAGCAGTTCTTC. This encodes CASSPRGGPHVEQFF.

The chain links TRBV5-4 to TRBJ1-1, with 9 nucleotides matching TRBD1. V gave up 0 bases and J gave up 2 bases; unmatched junction bases: 2. From germline, CDR1 is SGHNT and CDR2 YYREEE (reference sequence). The CDR3 totals 15 residues. CDR3 nucleotide sequence: TGTGCCAGCAGCTTGGGGGACAGGGTTAACACTGAAGCTTTCTTT. Its protein is CASSLGDRVNTEAFF.

The table lists this clonotype with a count of one. V is TRBV19 and J is TRBJ2-1; D may correspond to TRBD1 or TRBD2 (5 bases each). Germline V gene data show CDR1 as LNHDA and CDR2 as SQIVND (reference sequence). The V end lost 2 bases, the J end lost 10 bases, and 27 bases lay between the germline ends. The CDR3 sequence is 18 residues long. CDR3 loop: CASSIPGLTGPKVWEQFF. The DNA of the CDR3 is TGTGCCAGTAGTATACCGGGTCTAACGGGACCCAAGGTTTGGGAGCAGTTCTTC. Full variable domain (rest looked up from reference TRBV19 and TRBJ2-1): DGGITQSPKYLFRKEGQNVTLSCEQNLNHDAMYWYRQDPGQGLRLIYYSQIVNDFQKGDIAEGYSVSREKKESFPLTVTSAQKNPTAFYLCASSIPGLTGPKVWEQFFGPGTRLTVL.

This clonotype was recorded many times. J is TRBJ2-2 and V is TRBV24-1; 8 nucleotides match TRBD1. Germline V CDR1 and CDR2: KGHDR, SFDVKD. The CDR3 runs to 15 residues. V dropped 9 bases and J dropped 6; count of bases not matched to a gene: 11. CDR3 loop: CATLSGRGQAGELFF. The DNA of the CDR3 is TGTGCCACCCTGAGCGGCAGGGGGCAGGCCGGGGAGCTGTTTTTT.

The V and J genes are TRBV5-4 and TRBJ2-3; weak D call: TRBD2 (7 bases). Germline V lookup: CDR1 SGHNT, CDR2 YYREEE (reference sequence). CDR3 length: 19 amino acids. Trimming left V 0 bases short and J 0 bases short, with 20 bases between. CDR3 protein: CASSLGLSGGGFSTDTQYF. DNA for the CDR3: TGTGCCAGCAGCTTGGGATTAAGTGGCGGGGGCTTTAGCACAGATACGCAGTATTTT.

In this sample, this clonotype turned up a few times. CDR3 loop: CASSYQQGTAGELFF. For the CDR3, the DNA is TGTGCCAGCAGTTACCAGCAGGGCACGGCCGGGGAGCTGTTTTTT. The chain combines TRBV6-2 or TRBV6-3 with TRBJ2-2, with D possibly matching TRBD1 (5 bases). Germline loops: CDR1 MNHEY, CDR2 SVGEGT. V gave up 2 bases and J gave up 6 bases, with 13 bases separating them. There are 15 residues in the CDR3.

The chain uses TRBV19 and TRBJ1-6; the D gene is possibly TRBD1 (6 bases). Trimming took 10 bases from V and 7 from J, leaving 14 bases between them. Germline lookup yields CDR1 LNHDA and CDR2 SQIVND (reference sequence). The CDR3 runs 13 residues. CDR3 region: CATRDTRNSPLHF. The CDR3 nucleotides are TGTGCCACGAGGGACACCAGGAATTCACCCCTCCACTTT.